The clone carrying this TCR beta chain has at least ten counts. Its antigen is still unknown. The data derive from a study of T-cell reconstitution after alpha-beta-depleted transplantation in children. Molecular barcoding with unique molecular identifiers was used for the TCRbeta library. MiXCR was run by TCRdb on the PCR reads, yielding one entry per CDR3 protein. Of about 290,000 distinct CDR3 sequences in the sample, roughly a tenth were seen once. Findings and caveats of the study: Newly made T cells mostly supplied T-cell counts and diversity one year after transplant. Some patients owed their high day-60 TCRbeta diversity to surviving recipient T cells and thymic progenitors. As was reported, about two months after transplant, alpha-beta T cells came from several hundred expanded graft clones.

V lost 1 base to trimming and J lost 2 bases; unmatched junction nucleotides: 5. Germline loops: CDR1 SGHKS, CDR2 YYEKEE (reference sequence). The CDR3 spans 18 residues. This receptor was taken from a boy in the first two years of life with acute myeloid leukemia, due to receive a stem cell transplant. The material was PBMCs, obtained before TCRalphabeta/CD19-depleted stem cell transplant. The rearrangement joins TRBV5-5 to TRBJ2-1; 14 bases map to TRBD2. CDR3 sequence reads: CASSLFGTSGSPYNEQFF. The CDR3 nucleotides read TGTGCCAGCAGCTTGTTTGGGACTAGCGGGAGTCCCTACAATGAGCAGTTCTTC.